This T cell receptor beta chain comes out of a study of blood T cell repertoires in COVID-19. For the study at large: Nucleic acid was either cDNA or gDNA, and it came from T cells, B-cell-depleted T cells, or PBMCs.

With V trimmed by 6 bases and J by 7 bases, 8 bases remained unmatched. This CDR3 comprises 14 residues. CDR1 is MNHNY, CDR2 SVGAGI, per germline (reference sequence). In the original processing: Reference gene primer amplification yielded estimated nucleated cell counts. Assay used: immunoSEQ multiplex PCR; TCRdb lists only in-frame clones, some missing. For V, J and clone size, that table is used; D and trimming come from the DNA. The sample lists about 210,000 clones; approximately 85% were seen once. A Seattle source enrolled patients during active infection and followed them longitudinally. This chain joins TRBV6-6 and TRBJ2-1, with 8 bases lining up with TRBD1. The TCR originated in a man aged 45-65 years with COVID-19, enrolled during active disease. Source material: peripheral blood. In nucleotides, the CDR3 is TGTGCCAGCAGGTTAGCAGGGGGCGTTAATGAGCAGTTCTTC. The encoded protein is CASRLAGGVNEQFF.